Listed here are 14 T cell receptor beta chains from one sample, sequenced in a study of cytomegalovirus exposure and HLA in healthy donors. The assay was immunoSEQ multiplex PCR, and TCRdb's table has in-frame clones only and misses some. The sample holds about 110,000 clones; around 95% are singletons and the top ten take about 0.7%. Sequencing used PBMCs. These receptors all stem from a woman between 18 and 29 years old in good health and CMV-seronegative.

V gene TRBV7-6 combines with J gene TRBJ2-1; TRBD2 might be the D (6 bases). The germline CDR1 and CDR2 sequences are SGHVS and FNYEAQ. This CDR3 has 17 residues. Trimming shortened V by 2 bases and J by 0 bases, and 14 bases separated the two germline ends. CDR3: CASSLMARGVSYNEQFF. The DNA for the CDR3 is TGTGCCAGCAGCTTAATGGCCCGCGGGGTCTCCTACAATGAGCAGTTCTTC.

The chain has TRBV6-1 and TRBJ2-7; 9 positions match TRBD1. The CDR3 extends over 15 amino acids. V lost 4 bases, J lost 4 bases, and 8 bases stayed unmatched. The V gene's germline CDR1 is MNHNS and CDR2 SASEGT. The CDR3 bases are TGTGCCAGCAGTGGGGGGACAGGGTTTGAGTACGAGCAGTACTTC. Its protein product is CASSGGTGFEYEQYF.

Only one count was recorded for this clone. The chain carries TRBV9 and TRBJ1-2; D gene uncertain. The V gene's germline CDR1 is SGDLS and CDR2 YYNGEE. The CDR3 covers 15 residues. The V end lost 0 bases, the J end lost 5 bases, and 14 bases lay between the germline ends. CDR3 nucleotide sequence: TGTGCCAGCAGCGTAGATGACTTGGGGAGGTATGGCTACACCTTC. Translated, it gives CASSVDDLGRYGYTF.

The chain is built from TRBV25-1 and TRBJ2-7, with TRBD1 matching 9 bases. Germline V CDR1 and CDR2: MGHDK, SYGVNS. Trimming removed 1 base from V and 5 bases from J; junction bases left unmatched: 6. This CDR3 region has 15 residues. DNA of the CDR3: TGTGCCAGCAGTGAATCAGGGACAGGGCACGACGAGCAGTACTTC. Its protein is CASSESGTGHDEQYF.

The V and J genes are TRBV9 and TRBJ2-3, with D possibly being TRBD2 (5 bases). This CDR3 contains 17 residues. The V gene lost 4 bases and the J gene lost 7 bases, with 25 bases spanning the gap. Germline lookup yields CDR1 SGDLS and CDR2 YYNGEE. This CDR3 is CASSPRTANREGNTQYF. The CDR3 DNA reads as TGTGCCAGCAGCCCCCGGACGGCAAACCGTGAGGGAAATACGCAGTATTTT.

The CDR3: CASSLTLTGRMNTEAFF. The CDR3 nucleotides read TGTGCCAGCTCCCTTACACTGACAGGGAGAATGAACACTGAAGCTTTCTTT. The J gene is TRBJ1-1, the V gene TRBV18; 7 bases fit TRBD1. CDR1 and CDR2 from the germline V gene are KGHSH and LQKENI. The V segment lost 6 bases and the J segment 0 bases; nucleotides outside the gene matches: 13. This CDR3 is 17 amino acids long.

J is TRBJ1-5 and V is TRBV6-5, with 9 bases aligning to TRBD1. The CDR3 is made up of 13 amino acids. The ends lost 9 bases at V and 4 bases at J; junction bases unmatched: 4. Per germline, CDR1 MNHEY and CDR2 SVGAGI. This CDR3 is CASGQGYNQPQHF. CDR3 in DNA: TGTGCCAGTGGACAGGGGTATAATCAGCCCCAGCATTTT.

This chain uses TRBV6-6 with TRBJ1-1; 7 bases are shared with TRBD1. This CDR3 is 15 amino acids long. Per the germline V gene, CDR1 is MNHNY and CDR2 is SVGAGI (reference sequence). The V gene end was trimmed by 5 bases and the J gene end by 6 bases; junction bases not matched to a gene: 12. DNA of the CDR3: TGTGCCAGCAGTATAGACCCGACAGGGATCCCTGAAGCTTTCTTT. Its protein product is CASSIDPTGIPEAFF.

J is TRBJ2-1 and V is TRBV9, with a possible D match to TRBD2 (5 bases). V was trimmed by 0 bases and J by 11 bases, leaving 15 bases between them. Germline-derived CDR1 and CDR2 are SGDLS and YYNGEE. The CDR3 sequence is 14 residues long. CDR3 in amino acids: CASSVEWTGSQQFF. The DNA of the CDR3 is TGTGCCAGCAGCGTAGAGTGGACTGGCTCACAGCAGTTCTTC. The variable domain in full, completed from reference TRBV9 and TRBJ2-1, reads DSGVTQTPKHLITATGQRVTLRCSPRSGDLSVYWYQQSLDQGLQFLIQYYNGEERAKGNILERFSAQQFPDLHSELNLSSLELGDSALYFCASSVEWTGSQQFFGPGTRLTVL.

V usage is TRBV6-5 and J usage is TRBJ1-1; 10 bases match TRBD1. CDR1 is MNHEY and CDR2 is SVGAGI in the germline V gene. The length of the CDR3 is 13 residues. V lost 6 bases, J lost 4 bases, and 2 bases stayed unmatched. The CDR3 coding sequence is TGTGCCAGCAGAGGGACAGGGGTCACTGAAGCTTTCTTT. Encoded protein: CASRGTGVTEAFF.

This chain's CDR3 is CASSQAGASTYGYTF. CDR3 DNA: TGCGCCAGCAGCCAAGCCGGAGCATCAACCTATGGCTACACCTTC. The chain uses TRBV4-3 and TRBJ1-2; D unclear. The germline CDR1 and CDR2 sequences are LGHNA and YSLEER. V was clipped by 1 base and J by 4 bases, with 13 bases between them. This CDR3 comprises 15 residues.

The rearrangement joins TRBV18 to TRBJ1-3; 9 bases are a match to TRBD1. With 3 bases clipped from V and 2 bases from J, the junction kept 2 bases outside the gene matches. There are 15 residues in the CDR3. Germline CDR1 KGHSH, CDR2 LQKENI. CDR3 amino acids: CASSPGQGAGNTIYF. The CDR3 region has the DNA TGTGCCAGCTCACCGGGACAGGGAGCTGGAAACACCATATATTTT.

The chain is built from TRBV7-3 and TRBJ2-1, with 11 bases fitting TRBD2. There are 17 residues in the CDR3. V shed 5 bases, J shed 8 bases, and the junction held 14 bases outside the gene matches. Germline values: CDR1 SGHTA, CDR2 FQGTGA. CDR3 amino acids: CASSQRPVSGGAYEQFF. CDR3 bases: TGTGCCAGCAGCCAACGGCCTGTTAGCGGGGGGGCCTATGAGCAGTTCTTC.

The rearrangement uses TRBV4-2 and TRBJ2-7; 7 nucleotides align to TRBD2. The CDR3 contains 16 residues. Germline CDR1 LGHNA, CDR2 YNFKEQ. V shed 1 base and J 1 base; nucleotides not matched to a gene: 7. The DNA of the CDR3 is TGTGCCAGCAGCCAAGTAGAGCGGGGCCCTTCCTACGAGCAGTACTTC. Protein product: CASSQVERGPSYEQYF.